The rows below give T cell receptor beta chains drawn from one sample of a study of blood T cell repertoires in COVID-19. Clones were read by immunoSEQ multiplex PCR, and TCRdb kept only the in-frame ones, dropping some. The data contain about 160,000 clones, roughly nine tenths of them singletons. Sequences were obtained from peripheral blood. These receptors all stem from a man aged 50-60 years with acute or convalescent COVID-19. Each CDR3 is given with its conserved first and last residue. The D gene is left open where the match is weak. Clone size is shown for a subset of rows, as once, few, many or a class of expanded clone.

TRBJ2-7,.,.,TRBV9,CASSPSGDISYEQYF,TGTGCCAGCAGCCCGAGCGGTGACATCTCCTACGAGCAGTACTTC
TRBJ2-7,.,TRBD2,TRBV29-1,CSAEERGSSYEQYF,TGCAGCGCAGAAGAGCGGGGGAGCTCCTACGAGCAGTACTTC
TRBJ1-4,.,.,TRBV13,CASSTRQNSNEKLFF,TGTGCCAGCAGCACAAGACAGAATTCTAATGAAAAACTGTTTTTT
TRBJ2-5,.,.,TRBV10-3,CAISEPPSRVSFGETQYF,TGTGCCATCAGTGAGCCGCCATCCAGGGTGTCCTTCGGAGAGACCCAGTACTTC
TRBJ2-5,.,.,TRBV29-1,CSVEPGTPRVQYF,TGCAGCGTTGAACCCGGGACACCCAGAGTCCAGTACTTC
TRBJ2-7,.,.,TRBV29-1,CSVEVQGGREQYF,TGCAGCGTTGAAGTTCAAGGAGGGCGCGAGCAGTACTTC
TRBJ2-5,.,TRBD1,TRBV29-1,CSVGPGTVKETQYF,TGCAGCGTTGGTCCCGGGACAGTAAAAGAGACCCAGTACTTC
TRBJ1-1,.,.,TRBV27,CASSLFGGSAGNTEAFF,TGTGCCAGCAGTTTATTTGGGGGGTCCGCCGGGAACACTGAAGCTTTCTTT
TRBJ2-7,.,TRBD1,TRBV10-2,CASSGRKTGFFGYEQYF,TGCGCCAGCAGTGGACGAAAGACAGGGTTTTTCGGCTACGAGCAGTACTTC
TRBJ2-3,.,TRBD2,TRBV15,CATSRGGGGRATDTQYF,TGTGCCACCAGCAGAGGAGGGGGCGGGAGGGCCACTGATACGCAGTATTTT
TRBJ2-2,once,TRBD2,TRBV9,CASSPLSGRGMNGELFF,TGTGCCAGCAGCCCATTGTCCGGGAGGGGAATGAACGGGGAGCTGTTTTTT
TRBJ2-1,.,.,TRBV7-9,CASSLSSSSYNEQFF,TGTGCCAGCAGCTTAAGCTCGAGCTCCTACAATGAGCAGTTCTTC
TRBJ2-3,.,.,TRBV19,CASSFDSGLLVTQYF,TGTGCCAGTAGCTTCGATAGCGGACTATTAGTTACGCAGTATTTT
TRBJ2-3,.,.,TRBV18,CASSPLGLSTDTQYF,TGTGCCAGCTCACCACTAGGACTATCCACAGATACGCAGTATTTT
TRBJ2-3,.,.,TRBV14,CASSQGLADTQYF,TGTGCCAGCAGCCAAGGGCTAGCGGATACGCAGTATTTT
TRBJ1-2,.,TRBD1,TRBV25-1,CASSAPRGLNGYTF,TGTGCCAGCAGTGCGCCCAGGGGGCTGAATGGCTACACCTTC
TRBJ1-5,few,.,TRBV11-1,CASSLGGRGSNQPQHF,TGTGCCAGCAGCTTAGGTGGCCGCGGCAGCAATCAGCCCCAGCATTTT
TRBJ2-2,.,.,TRBV11-2,CASSRVRGTGELFF,TGTGCCAGCAGCAGGGTCCGGGGCACCGGGGAGCTGTTTTTT
TRBJ2-1,.,.,TRBV18,CASSPYTGSYNEQFF,TGTGCCAGCTCACCCTATACGGGCTCCTACAATGAGCAGTTCTTC
TRBJ2-1,.,.,TRBV24-1,CATSLTQGSYNEQFF,TGTGCCACCAGTTTAACTCAGGGGTCCTACAATGAGCAGTTCTTC
TRBJ2-7,.,TRBD2,TRBV7-3,CASSPGQLAGHYEQYF,TGTGCCAGCAGCCCCGGACAGCTAGCGGGGCACTACGAGCAGTACTTC
TRBJ2-1,.,TRBD2,TRBV7-2,CASSPWSAGGYNEQFF,TGTGCCAGCAGCCCTTGGTCAGCGGGAGGATACAATGAGCAGTTCTTC
TRBJ1-6,.,.,TRBV10-3,CAITPEANSPLHF,TGTGCCATCACACCGGAGGCTAATTCACCCCTCCACTTT
TRBJ1-4,.,.,TRBV11-2,CASSPQGLGEKLFF,TGTGCCAGCAGCCCACAGGGTCTCGGTGAAAAACTGTTTTTT
TRBJ2-1,once,TRBD2,TRBV10-2,CASSERTSKKSSYNEQFF,TGCGCCAGCAGTGAGAGGACTAGTAAAAAGAGCTCCTACAATGAGCAGTTCTTC
TRBJ1-5,.,.,TRBV18,CASSPAAAGQPQHF,TGTGCCAGCTCACCTGCCGCAGCGGGGCAGCCCCAGCATTTT
TRBJ2-1,.,.,TRBV4-2,CASSQVEGAAYNEQFF,TGTGCCAGCAGCCAAGTTGAAGGGGCCGCCTACAATGAGCAGTTCTTC
TRBJ2-1,.,TRBD2,TRBV29-1,CSVGTSGYYNEQFF,TGCAGCGTTGGGACTAGCGGTTACTACAATGAGCAGTTCTTC
TRBJ1-2,.,.,TRBV20-1,CSASTRDKQFYGYTF,TGCAGTGCTAGTACCCGGGACAAACAGTTCTATGGCTACACCTTC
TRBJ2-3,.,.,TRBV18,CASSPSREITDTQYF,TGTGCCAGCTCACCATCTCGCGAAATCACGGATACGCAGTATTTT
TRBJ1-4,.,.,TRBV6-5,CASSYVAGGNEKLFF,TGTGCCAGCAGTTATGTGGCAGGCGGGAATGAAAAACTGTTTTTT
TRBJ1-5,.,.,TRBV24-1,CATAGYSNQPQHF,TGTGCCACCGCGGGGTATAGCAATCAGCCCCAGCATTTT
TRBJ2-7,.,.,TRBV10-1,CASSPDGGGYEQYF,TGCGCCAGCAGTCCGGATGGGGGCGGCTACGAGCAGTACTTC
TRBJ2-3,.,.,TRBV5-4,CASSASGLLSWTDTQYF,TGTGCCAGCAGCGCCTCGGGACTTTTATCTTGGACAGATACGCAGTATTTT
TRBJ2-7,.,TRBD2,TRBV7-2,CASSLSSGTSYEQYF,TGTGCCAGCAGCTTGTCTAGCGGAACATCCTACGAGCAGTACTTC
TRBJ1-5,.,.,TRBV21-1,CASSLLLRTGHSNQPQHF,TGTGCCAGCAGCCTACTTCTTAGGACAGGGCATAGCAATCAGCCCCAGCATTTT
TRBJ1-5,once,TRBD1,TRBV6-5,CASNRQGAGQPQHF,TGTGCCAGCAACCGACAGGGGGCGGGTCAGCCCCAGCATTTT
TRBJ2-1,.,.,TRBV3-1/TRBV3-2,CASSPRWSRPENNEQFF,TGTGCCAGCAGCCCCCGATGGAGCCGACCCGAGAACAATGAGCAGTTCTTC
TRBJ2-1,once,TRBD2,TRBV4-1,CASSQDHGAGVIDEQFF,TGCGCCAGCAGCCAAGATCACGGGGCGGGAGTTATTGATGAGCAGTTCTTC
TRBJ2-1,.,TRBD2,TRBV5-4,CASSPGAGGLDEQFF,TGTGCCAGCAGCCCTGGGGCGGGAGGGCTGGATGAGCAGTTCTTC
TRBJ1-2,.,TRBD1,TRBV29-1,CSVEGGQYYGYTF,TGCAGCGTTGAAGGGGGACAGTACTATGGCTACACCTTC
TRBJ1-2,.,.,TRBV28,CALGGDYGYTF,TGTGCCCTCGGGGGGGACTATGGCTACACCTTC
TRBJ1-6,.,.,TRBV27,CASSLAPGIPYSPLHF,TGTGCCAGCAGTTTGGCCCCAGGTATCCCCTATTCACCCCTCCACTTT
TRBJ2-7,.,TRBD1,TRBV5-1,CASSYDRGGYEQYF,TGCGCCAGCAGCTACGACAGGGGAGGATACGAGCAGTACTTC
TRBJ1-1,.,.,TRBV28,CASSLGFLGTYNTEAFF,TGTGCCAGCAGTTTAGGTTTCCTTGGGACATATAACACTGAAGCTTTCTTT